These 26 T cell receptor beta chains were all obtained from the same sample, sequenced in a study of cytomegalovirus exposure and HLA in healthy donors. Vbeta (60) and Jbeta (13) primers were used in the PCR. Generated by immunoSEQ multiplex PCR, the TCRdb table keeps only in-frame clones and is missing some. In all, the sample yields about 190,000 clones. The sequenced material came from PBMCs. These receptor sequences come from a woman aged 30 to 39 in good health and CMV-seropositive.

The rearrangement joins TRBV10-1 to TRBJ2-3; tentative D call: TRBD1 (6 bases). This CDR3 contains 15 residues. The germline V gene encodes CDR1 WNHNN and CDR2 SYGVQD (reference sequence). The ends were cut back, 8 bases at V and 4 bases at J, with 19 bases in the middle. CDR3 residues: CASASITGTADTQYF. Written as DNA, the CDR3 is TGCGCCAGCGCTAGCATCACAGGGACCGCAGATACGCAGTATTTT.

V is TRBV19 and J is TRBJ1-4, with TRBD1 identical over 7 bases. The CDR3 covers 14 residues. Germline CDR1 reads LNHDA; CDR2 reads SQIVND (reference sequence). Trimming cost V 4 bases and J 1 base; bases outside gene matches: 0. The CDR3 is CASSNRGTNEKLFF. The CDR3 nucleotides are TGTGCCAGTAGTAACAGGGGAACTAATGAAAAACTGTTTTTT. The entire variable domain, with the rest obtained from reference TRBV19 and TRBJ1-4, is as follows: DGGITQSPKYLFRKEGQNVTLSCEQNLNHDAMYWYRQDPGQGLRLIYYSQIVNDFQKGDIAEGYSVSREKKESFPLTVTSAQKNPTAFYLCASSNRGTNEKLFFGSGTQLSVL.

This rearrangement joins TRBV7-9 to TRBJ1-1, with D unresolved. Germline CDR1 SEHNR, CDR2 FQNEAQ (reference sequence). This CDR3 has 13 amino acids. Trimming cost V 4 bases and J 10 bases, with 16 bases left between them. The CDR3 DNA is TGTGCCAGCAGCTCTTCCCCCGCTGCGGTAGCTTTCTTT. It translates to CASSSSPAAVAFF.

The V call is TRBV7-2, the J call TRBJ2-7; the match to TRBD1 covers 7 bases. The CDR3 totals 14 residues. V gave up 1 base and J gave up 4 bases; unmatched junction bases: 4. Germline-derived CDR1 and CDR2 are SGHTA and FQGNSA. The CDR3 loop reads CASSLGTGEYEQYF. The CDR3 bases are TGTGCCAGCAGCTTAGGGACAGGCGAATACGAGCAGTACTTC.

V and J are TRBV6-1 and TRBJ1-6; 9 nucleotides agree with TRBD1. The germline V gene has CDR1 MNHNS and CDR2 SASEGT. CDR3 size: 15 residues. V trimming: 8 bases; J trimming: 4 bases; junction bases outside the gene matches: 6. This chain's CDR3 is CASQGQGAYNSPLHF. The CDR3 nucleotides are TGTGCCAGCCAGGGACAGGGCGCTTATAATTCACCCCTCCACTTT.

The CDR3 spells CASGLTPGLVSDTQYF. CDR3 sequence (DNA): TGTGCTAGTGGTTTAACTCCGGGACTAGTTTCAGATACGCAGTATTTT. The rearrangement links TRBV12-5 to TRBJ2-3; TRBD2 aligns across 8 bases. The junction had 9 bases not matched to a gene; V was cut back by 3 bases and J by 4 bases. This CDR3 is built from 16 residues. The germline gives CDR1 LGHNT, CDR2 FRNRAP. Filled out from reference TRBV12-5 and TRBJ2-3, the complete variable domain reads DARVTQTPRHKVTEMGQEVTMRCQPILGHNTVFWYRQTMMQGLELLAYFRNRAPLDDSGMPKDRFSAEMPDATLATLKIQPSEPRDSAVYFCASGLTPGLVSDTQYFGPGTRLTVL.

V and J are TRBV27 and TRBJ2-7, with TRBD2 matching 13 bases. Germline trimming cut 4 bases from V and 7 bases from J; bases unmatched to any gene: 4. The CDR3 is 14 residues long. CDR1 is MNHEY, CDR2 SMNVEV, per germline (reference sequence). CDR3 in amino acids: CASSWTSGSGEQYF. Here the CDR3 DNA reads TGTGCCAGCAGTTGGACTAGCGGGAGTGGTGAGCAGTACTTC.

This chain joins TRBV12-2 and TRBJ1-6; the D segment call TRBD1 is taken from the table without a DNA check. TRBV12-2 is listed as a pseudogene. This CDR3 comprises 17 residues. The CDR3 coding sequence is TGTGCAAGTCGCTCCAACCAGGGGGCAAACTATAATTCACCCCTCCACTTT. Translating it yields CASRSNQGANYNSPLHF.

This chain uses TRBV15 with TRBJ2-1; D gene unclear. Germline CDR1 is LNHNV and CDR2 is YYDKDF (reference sequence). The CDR3 contains 15 residues. Trimming stripped 0 bases from V and 4 bases from J, with 10 bases between. DNA for the CDR3: TGTGCCACCAGCAGAGATCTAGTGACTTACAATGAGCAGTTCTTC. Protein product: CATSRDLVTYNEQFF.

The V call is TRBV4-1, the J call TRBJ1-1; 7 bases map to TRBD1. This CDR3 contains 16 residues. After removal of 4 bases from V and 0 bases from J, the junction contained 8 bases not matched to a gene. CDR1 and CDR2 from the germline V gene are MGHRA and YSYEKL. Written as DNA, the CDR3 is TGCGCCAGCAGCCGTAGACAGGGCCCTATGAACACTGAAGCTTTCTTT. It is translated as CASSRRQGPMNTEAFF.

The genes are TRBV6-5 and TRBJ2-7; 7 nucleotides agree with TRBD1. V was clipped by 6 bases and J by 2 bases; unmatched bases: 10. The CDR3 length is 15 residues. The germline gives CDR1 MNHEY, CDR2 SVGAGI. CDR3 DNA sequence: TGTGCCAGCAGGGGACAGCCGGGTGTCCCCTACGAGCAGTACTTC. This encodes CASRGQPGVPYEQYF.

This rearrangement joins TRBV28 to TRBJ2-3; TRBD1 matches 10 bases. The CDR3 has 16 residues. Germline V gene data show CDR1 as MDHEN and CDR2 as SYDVKM. V shed 3 bases, J shed 5 bases, and the junction held 8 bases outside the gene matches. CDR3 protein: CASSFLRTGGQDTQYF. The CDR3 DNA follows: TGTGCCAGCAGTTTTCTAAGGACAGGGGGACAAGATACGCAGTATTTT.

The gene calls are TRBV6-5 and TRBJ2-5; TRBD1 matches 10 bases. The CDR3 spans 16 residues. V lost 4 bases and J lost 1; bases outside the gene matches: 6. The germline V gene has CDR1 MNHEY and CDR2 SVGAGI. The CDR3 nucleotides are TGTGCCAGCAGTTGGGCCGGGACAGGGGTCCAAGAGACCCAGTACTTC. Protein: CASSWAGTGVQETQYF.

This chain joins TRBV4-2 and TRBJ2-7; TRBD2 is a possible D gene (5 bases). Germline-derived CDR1 and CDR2 are LGHNA and YNFKEQ. The CDR3 has 15 amino acids. V shed 2 bases and J shed 3 bases, with 14 bases lying between them. CDR3 sequence: CASSQPELGVYEQYF. The DNA of the CDR3 is TGTGCCAGCAGCCAACCCGAACTGGGAGTCTACGAGCAGTACTTC.

The chain couples TRBV27 to TRBJ2-1; 10 nucleotides match TRBD2. The V and J ends lost 6 bases and 5 bases, in that order; junction bases with no gene match: 4. Germline V CDR1 and CDR2: MNHEY, SMNVEV (reference sequence). There are 14 residues in the CDR3. The CDR3 protein is CASRTSGTNNEQFF. For the CDR3, the DNA is TGTGCCAGCAGAACTAGCGGGACAAACAATGAGCAGTTCTTC.

The genes are TRBV5-6 and TRBJ2-5; D is uncertain. Looked up from germline, CDR1 is SGHDT and CDR2 is YYEEEE. Trimming pared 4 bases from V and 2 bases from J, leaving 18 bases between. This CDR3 is built from 16 residues. The CDR3, as DNA: TGTGCCAGCAGCATCGGGTGGAAAAACACTCAAGAGACCCAGTACTTC. This encodes CASSIGWKNTQETQYF. Together with reference TRBV5-6 and TRBJ2-5, the CDR3 gives the full variable domain: DAGVTQSPTHLIKTRGQQVTLRCSPKSGHDTVSWYQQALGQGPQFIFQYYEEEERQRGNFPDRFSGHQFPNYSSELNVNALLLGDSALYLCASSIGWKNTQETQYFGPGTRLLVL.

The CDR3 loop reads CASSLGRGDYGYTF. The CDR3 coding sequence is TGTGCCAGCAGCTTAGGTAGGGGTGACTATGGCTACACCTTC. The chain recombines TRBV13 with TRBJ1-2; a weak D match, TRBD1 (5 bases). V was shortened by 0 bases and J by 3 bases, with 8 bases between the two germline ends. The CDR3 runs to 14 residues. Germline lookup yields CDR1 PRHDT and CDR2 FYEKMQ (reference sequence).

This chain links TRBV18 with TRBJ1-1; D is uncertain. V gave up 4 bases and J gave up 3 bases, with 9 bases separating them. The CDR3 is 13 residues long. Germline CDR1 KGHSH, CDR2 LQKENI. The DNA for the CDR3 is TGTGCCAGCTCACTTTCCCAGGACACTGAAGCTTTCTTT. This encodes CASSLSQDTEAFF.

The genes are TRBV7-2 and TRBJ2-7; TRBD2 is a possible D gene (5 bases). Trimming removed 1 base at V and 4 bases at J, with 8 bases between. Germline V lookup: CDR1 SGHTA, CDR2 FQGNSA. This CDR3 region has 13 residues. In DNA form, the CDR3 reads TGTGCCAGCAGCTTAGGAGTAGCGTACGAGCAGTACTTC. Its translation is CASSLGVAYEQYF. The variable domain in full, completed from reference TRBV7-2 and TRBJ2-7, reads GAGVSQSPSNKVTEKGKDVELRCDPISGHTALYWYRQSLGQGLEFLIYFQGNSAPDKSGLPSDRFSAERTGGSVSTLTIQRTQQEDSAVYLCASSLGVAYEQYFGPGTRLTVT.

The rearrangement links TRBV5-4 to TRBJ2-5, with 9 bases matching TRBD2. The CDR3 contains 15 residues. Unmatched junction bases numbered 3, after V lost 3 bases and J lost 0 bases. Per germline, CDR1 SGHNT and CDR2 YYREEE (reference sequence). The CDR3 coding sequence is TGTGCCAGCAGCTCAAGCGGGAGGTACCAAGAGACCCAGTACTTC. Translation: CASSSSGRYQETQYF.

The rearrangement uses TRBV19 and TRBJ1-1, with D tentatively TRBD1 (6 bases). Per the germline V gene, CDR1 is LNHDA and CDR2 is SQIVND (reference sequence). The CDR3 has 14 residues. Trimming removed 3 bases at V and 5 bases at J, with 13 bases between. The CDR3 DNA is TGTGCCAGTAGTATGTCAGGGGACCCTACTGAAGCTTTCTTT. Translating it yields CASSMSGDPTEAFF.

The chain combines TRBV6-1 with TRBJ1-2, with 7 positions matching TRBD1. V gave up 5 bases and J gave up 8 bases; unmatched junction bases: 11. Germline V gives CDR1 MNHNS, CDR2 SASEGT. This CDR3 comprises 14 residues. DNA for the CDR3: TGTGCCAGCAGTAGACAGGGTTCATCTAGGGGCTACACCTTC. It yields the protein CASSRQGSSRGYTF.

The J gene is TRBJ2-1, the V gene TRBV18, with 8 bases fitting TRBD1. The CDR3 consists of 16 residues. The germline CDR1 and CDR2 sequences are KGHSH and LQKENI. V lost 5 bases and J lost 8; bases outside the gene matches: 14. The CDR3 loop reads CASSSTGTGLFYEQFF. The DNA for the CDR3 is TGTGCCAGCTCATCCACCGGGACAGGTCTATTTTATGAGCAGTTCTTC. Using reference TRBV18 and TRBJ2-1 for the parts outside the CDR3, the full variable domain is NAGVMQNPRHLVRRRGQEARLRCSPMKGHSHVYWYRQLPEEGLKFMVYLQKENIIDESGMPKERFSAEFPKEGPSILRIQQVVRGDSAAYFCASSSTGTGLFYEQFFGPGTRLTVL.

This chain links TRBV28 with TRBJ2-5, with 11 bases that match TRBD2. This CDR3 comprises 15 residues. The germline gives CDR1 MDHEN, CDR2 SYDVKM. V shed 4 bases, J shed 5 bases, and the junction held 6 bases outside the gene matches. The DNA of the CDR3 is TGTGCCAGCAGTTCGCTAGCGGGAGGACACGAGACCCAGTACTTC. Its translation is CASSSLAGGHETQYF.

The genes are TRBV18 and TRBJ1-2; TRBD1 agrees at 7 bases. The J segment lost 8 bases and the V segment lost 3 bases, leaving 12 bases of the junction unmatched. This CDR3 has 15 amino acids. The germline V gene encodes CDR1 KGHSH and CDR2 LQKENI. CDR3 residues: CASSPRTGPDLGYTF. CDR3 DNA sequence: TGTGCCAGCTCACCGAGGACAGGACCCGACCTAGGCTACACCTTC.

This chain joins TRBV2 and TRBJ2-2; 12 nucleotides agree with TRBD1. Looked up from germline, CDR1 is SNHLY and CDR2 is FYNNEI. V lost 8 bases and J lost 6; bases outside the gene matches: 4. The CDR3 has 14 amino acids. The CDR3, as DNA: TGTGCCAGCGAGGGGGACAGGGGGCCCGGGGAGCTGTTTTTT. Translation: CASEGDRGPGELFF. The complete variable domain, with remaining parts taken from reference TRBV2 and TRBJ2-2, reads EPEVTQTPSHQVTQMGQEVILRCVPISNHLYFYWYRQILGQKVEFLVSFYNNEISEKSEIFDDQFSVERPDGSNFTLKIRSTKLEDSAMYFCASEGDRGPGELFFGEGSRLTVL.